Sequencing of this T cell receptor beta chain was carried out in a study of T cells in Graves' hyperthyroidism and ophthalmopathy. Overall study results and limits: The model forecast ophthalmopathy, anticipating it by a median around 6.5 months before onset.

The diagnostic basis comprised clinical symptoms, serum thyroxine and TRAb, thyroid ultrasound and orbital computed tomography. Amplified TCR beta CDR3 regions derived from RNA transcripts. The HTBI primer set drove a first-round RT-PCR of the TCR CDR3. TCRdb independently ran MiXCR on the multiplex PCR reads; one entry per CDR3 protein. This sample has approximately 610,000 distinct CDR3 sequences; roughly 14% occur once, and the top ten carry around 4%. To note about this clonotype: What it binds is not known.

CDR1 and CDR2 (germline): LGHNA, YNFKEQ. Trimming took off 5 bases at V and 0 bases at J, with 11 bases between the two ends. The CDR3 consists of 14 residues. The sequencing sample was made of blood. The rearrangement links TRBV4-2 to TRBJ2-7; the D gene is possibly TRBD2 (5 bases). This TCR was sampled from a woman aged 40-49 years with Graves' ophthalmopathy. The CDR3 region is CASSSERYSYEQYF. DNA for the CDR3: TGTGCCAGCAGCTCCGAGCGGTACTCCTACGAGCAGTACTTC.